This entry describes one T cell receptor (beta chain). Its matching antigen is unknown. Primers: 60 Vbeta forward and 13 Jbeta reverse. This table comes from immunoSEQ multiplex PCR, and its TCRdb copy is limited to in-frame clones, with some not included. The sample comprises about 120,000 clones, 17% of which are singletons, and approximately 2.9% rests with the top ten. Per germline, CDR1 SGHTA and CDR2 FQGNSA. The CDR3 is made up of 13 amino acids. Trimming pared 0 bases from V and 6 bases from J, leaving 6 bases between. These data originate in a study of cytomegalovirus exposure and HLA in healthy donors. Study findings and constraints: Specificity for CMV antigens was confirmed in vitro for a few of the CMV-associated chains. Some V segments, including TRBV6-2 and TRBV6-3, were excluded as indistinguishable.

Healthy bone marrow donors supplied every sample. The TCR was taken from a female donor in good health and CMV-seropositive. The specimen was PBMCs. The gene calls are TRBV7-2 and TRBJ1-5; D not resolved. The DNA for the CDR3 is TGTGCCAGCAGCTTAGCCAGGTTTCAGCCCCAGCATTTT. Amino acids: CASSLARFQPQHF.